This T cell receptor (beta chain) was identified in a study of blood T cell repertoires in COVID-19. Study in general: From the United States, Italy and Spain came samples of acute and convalescent COVID-19. PBMCs, B-cell-depleted T cells, or T cells were the source of the cDNA or gDNA that made up the material.

Measured with immunoSEQ multiplex PCR; TCRdb has only the in-frame clones, and not every one. This sample has roughly 200,000 clones, with 83% found just once. V was clipped by 4 bases and J by 2 bases; unmatched bases: 8. There are 16 residues in the CDR3. The germline gives CDR1 SGHDN, CDR2 FVKESK. The sequence was obtained from a woman aged 25 to 39 with COVID-19, enrolled during active disease. The specimen was peripheral blood. V usage is TRBV14 and J usage is TRBJ2-3; 8 positions agree with TRBD1. In DNA, the CDR3 is TGTGCCAGCAGCCCGTTGACAGGGGCGCCCACAGATACGCAGTATTTT. It translates to CASSPLTGAPTDTQYF.